A single sample gave rise to the 20 T cell receptor beta chains below, sequenced in a study of T cell responses to AZD1222 COVID-19 vaccine. TCRdb keeps only in-frame clones here, not all; method: immunoSEQ multiplex PCR. This table has 110,000 to 150,000 clones, 88% appearing once. The sequencing used peripheral blood, collected on day 0 of AZD1222 vaccination. These receptors originate from an adult in good health.

The chain links TRBV7-8 to TRBJ2-4; TRBD2 might be the D (5 bases). V lost 5 bases to trimming and J lost 6 bases, with 8 bases between them. This CDR3 region has 12 residues. The germline V gene encodes CDR1 SGHVS and CDR2 FQNEAQ. The CDR3 reads CASSPRVNIQYF. The CDR3 nucleotides read TGTGCCAGCAGCCCGAGGGTAAACATTCAGTACTTC.

This clone has only one observation. The J gene is TRBJ1-3, the V gene TRBV30, with TRBD1 matching 8 bases. V shed 5 bases and J 7 bases; nucleotides not matched to a gene: 13. CDR3 length: 15 residues. Germline CDR1 reads GTSNPN; CDR2 reads SVGIG (reference sequence). The CDR3 here is CAWRHAGQGDNTIYF. The CDR3 region has the DNA TGTGCCTGGCGACACGCTGGACAGGGTGACAACACCATATATTTT.

The chain is built from TRBV12-3 or TRBV12-4 and TRBJ1-1; D unclear. The CDR3 runs 12 residues. V shed 1 base and J shed 11 bases, with 11 bases lying between them. CDR3 sequence (DNA): TGTGCCAGCAGTTTAGTCTCCGGAGGGGCTTTCTTT. Amino acid sequence: CASSLVSGGAFF.

The V call is TRBV27, the J call TRBJ1-3; D gene ambiguous. V was shortened by 6 bases and J by 0 bases, with 9 bases between the two germline ends. Germline assignment: CDR1 MNHEY and CDR2 SMNVEV (reference sequence). This CDR3 contains 14 residues. CDR3: CASRDWNSGNTIYF. The CDR3 DNA reads as TGTGCCAGCAGAGACTGGAACTCTGGAAACACCATATATTTT.

The chain uses TRBV19 and TRBJ1-2; the match to TRBD1 covers 9 bases. The CDR3 is made up of 16 amino acids. The ends lost 9 bases at V and 5 bases at J; junction bases unmatched: 16. CDR1 is LNHDA, CDR2 SQIVND, per germline (reference sequence). CDR3 in DNA: TGTGCCAGCTCACCCCTGGGGACAGGGCAACTATATGGCTACACCTTC. Translating it yields CASSPLGTGQLYGYTF. The complete variable domain, with remaining parts taken from reference TRBV19 and TRBJ1-2, reads DGGITQSPKYLFRKEGQNVTLSCEQNLNHDAMYWYRQDPGQGLRLIYYSQIVNDFQKGDIAEGYSVSREKKESFPLTVTSAQKNPTAFYLCASSPLGTGQLYGYTFGSGTRLTVV.

The V gene is TRBV7-9, the J gene TRBJ2-2; TRBD2 agrees at 12 bases. Germline V gene lookup returns CDR1 SEHNR and CDR2 FQNEAQ (reference sequence). The V segment lost 5 bases and the J segment 7 bases; nucleotides outside the gene matches: 8. This CDR3 contains 16 residues. CDR3 amino acids: CASSPTTSGRNGELFF. CDR3 in DNA: TGTGCCAGCAGCCCCACGACTAGCGGGAGAAACGGGGAGCTGTTTTTT. Using reference TRBV7-9 and TRBJ2-2 for the parts outside the CDR3, the full variable domain is DTGVSQNPRHKITKRGQNVTFRCDPISEHNRLYWYRQTLGQGPEFLTYFQNEAQLEKSRLLSDRFSAERPKGSFSTLEIQRTEQGDSAMYLCASSPTTSGRNGELFFGEGSRLTVL.

This sequence joins TRBV2 and TRBJ1-2, with unresolved D. Germline CDR1 and CDR2: SNHLY and FYNNEI. This CDR3 comprises 14 residues. Trimming removed 5 bases at V and 8 bases at J, with 18 bases between. The CDR3 sequence: CASSPDLTKRGYTF. The DNA for the CDR3 is TGTGCCAGCAGTCCGGACCTGACTAAAAGGGGCTACACCTTC.

The V and J genes are TRBV7-9 and TRBJ2-7; D is possibly TRBD2 (5 bases). V lost 5 bases to trimming and J lost 0 bases, with 11 bases between them. CDR1 and CDR2 from the germline V gene are SEHNR and FQNEAQ (reference sequence). CDR3 length equals 14 residues. The DNA for the CDR3 is TGTGCCAGCAGCCCCGCCGGGATCTCCTACGAGCAGTACTTC. This translates into CASSPAGISYEQYF.

The CDR3 sequence: CASGAMGTQYF. The CDR3 nucleotides are TGTGCCTCGGGGGCAATGGGGACCCAGTACTTC. The chain joins TRBV6-6 to TRBJ2-5; either TRBD1 or TRBD2 may supply D (6 bases each). This CDR3 region has 11 residues. CDR1 MNHNY and CDR2 SVGAGI come from the germline V gene (reference sequence). V was shortened by 11 bases and J by 7 bases, with 14 bases between the two germline ends.

The chain employs TRBV5-4 and TRBJ2-2; TRBD2 agrees at 12 bases. Germline V gene data show CDR1 as SGHNT and CDR2 as YYREEE (reference sequence). This CDR3 is built from 15 residues. V lost 4 bases to trimming and J lost 8 bases; unmatched junction nucleotides: 6. CDR3 DNA: TGTGCCAGCAGCCCGCAGACTAGCGGGAGAGGGGAGCTGTTTTTT. Translation: CASSPQTSGRGELFF.

The rearrangement uses TRBV7-8 and TRBJ1-1; 7 nucleotides agree with TRBD1. CDR3 length: 16 amino acids. Germline trimming cut 1 base from V and 5 bases from J; bases unmatched to any gene: 10. Germline V gene lookup returns CDR1 SGHVS and CDR2 FQNEAQ. This CDR3 is CASSLVKGAFWTEAFF. In nucleotides, the CDR3 is TGTGCCAGCAGCTTAGTTAAGGGGGCTTTTTGGACTGAAGCTTTCTTT.

J is TRBJ1-5 and V is TRBV6-2 or TRBV6-3; 8 nucleotides align to TRBD1. The CDR3 is made up of 20 amino acids. The V gene's germline CDR1 is MNHEY and CDR2 SVGEGT. After removal of 0 bases from V and 2 bases from J, the junction contained 15 bases not matched to a gene. CDR3 sequence reads: CASSYSLDRGGRVGNQPQHF. The CDR3 nucleotides are TGTGCCAGCAGTTACTCCCTAGACAGGGGAGGCCGGGTAGGCAATCAGCCCCAGCATTTT.

This clone was picked up one time. The chain combines TRBV30 with TRBJ1-1; D call uncertain. V gave up 6 bases and J gave up 4 bases, with 18 bases separating them. This CDR3 spans 14 amino acids. The V gene's germline CDR1 is GTSNPN and CDR2 SVGIG (reference sequence). As DNA, the CDR3 is TGTGCCTGTAGGAGGGTCCCTGACGCCACTGAAGCTTTCTTT. Protein sequence: CACRRVPDATEAFF.

The chain links TRBV9 to TRBJ1-3; TRBD1 matches 11 bases. This CDR3 comprises 14 residues. CDR1 and CDR2 (germline): SGDLS, YYNGEE. Germline trimming cut 3 bases from V and 8 bases from J; bases unmatched to any gene: 4. CDR3 protein: CASSGGQGVDTIYF. The CDR3, as DNA: TGTGCCAGCAGCGGGGGACAGGGGGTGGACACCATATATTTT.

The chain has TRBV4-3 and TRBJ1-1; D possibly corresponds to TRBD1 (5 bases). The CDR3 totals 16 residues. Trimming took off 0 bases at V and 5 bases at J, with 16 bases between the two ends. Germline CDR1 LGHNA, CDR2 YSLEER. The CDR3 region is CASSQDRGVIATEAFF. CDR3 DNA sequence: TGCGCCAGCAGCCAAGATCGGGGGGTAATAGCAACTGAAGCTTTCTTT.

The chain employs TRBV7-6 and TRBJ2-2; unclear D gene. Looked up from germline, CDR1 is SGHVS and CDR2 is FNYEAQ. Trimming stripped 3 bases from V and 4 bases from J, with 3 bases between. This CDR3 is 12 amino acids long. CDR3 nucleotides: TGTGCCAGCAGCTTGGGCACCGGGGAGCTGTTTTTT. Its translation: CASSLGTGELFF.

The J gene is TRBJ1-2, the V gene TRBV27, with 8 bases matching TRBD1. This CDR3 spans 14 amino acids. Unmatched junction bases numbered 5, after V lost 4 bases and J lost 4 bases. The germline V gene encodes CDR1 MNHEY and CDR2 SMNVEV (reference sequence). The CDR3 reads CASSSPDRGYGYTF. Written as DNA, the CDR3 is TGTGCCAGCAGTTCGCCAGACAGGGGCTATGGCTACACCTTC.

The table lists this clone with a few counts. The chain has TRBV6-2 or TRBV6-3 and TRBJ1-4; the D gene is possibly TRBD1 (6 bases). Germline V gene data show CDR1 as MNHEY and CDR2 as SVGEGT. The CDR3 has 14 residues. The V and J ends lost 6 bases and 7 bases respectively, with 15 bases between them. CDR3 sequence: CASSDGGSGEKLFF. CDR3 DNA: TGTGCCAGCAGCGACGGGGGCTCTGGTGAAAAACTGTTTTTT.

CDR3 nucleotide sequence: TGTGCCAGCAGCTTAATTGGGGGTCAGTGGGAAAGCACTGAAGCTTTCTTT. Encoded protein: CASSLIGGQWESTEAFF. This rearrangement joins TRBV7-6 to TRBJ1-1; possible D gene TRBD1, 5 bases. Trimming shortened V by 2 bases and J by 4 bases, and 20 bases separated the two germline ends. This CDR3 is built from 17 residues. CDR1 is SGHVS and CDR2 is FNYEAQ in the germline V gene.

CDR3 loop: CASSFAGNSGNTIYF. CDR3 sequence (DNA): TGTGCCAGCAGCTTTGCAGGAAACTCTGGAAACACCATATATTTT. The chain is built from TRBV7-8 and TRBJ1-3; no clear D. Trimming shortened V by 3 bases and J by 0 bases, and 9 bases separated the two germline ends. Germline V CDR1 and CDR2: SGHVS, FQNEAQ. The length of the CDR3 is 15 residues.